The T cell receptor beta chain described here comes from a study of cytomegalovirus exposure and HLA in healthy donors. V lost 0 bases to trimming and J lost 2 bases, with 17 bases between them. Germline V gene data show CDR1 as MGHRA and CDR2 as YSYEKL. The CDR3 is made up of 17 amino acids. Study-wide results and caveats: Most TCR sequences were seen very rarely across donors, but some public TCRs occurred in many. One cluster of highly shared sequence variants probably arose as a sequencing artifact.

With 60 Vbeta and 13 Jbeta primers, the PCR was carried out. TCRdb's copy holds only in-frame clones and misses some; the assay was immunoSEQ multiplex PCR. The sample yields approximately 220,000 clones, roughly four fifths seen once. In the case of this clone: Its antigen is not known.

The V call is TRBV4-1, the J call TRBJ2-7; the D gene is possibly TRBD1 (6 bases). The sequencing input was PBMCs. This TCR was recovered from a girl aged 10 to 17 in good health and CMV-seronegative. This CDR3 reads CASSQDLTGKGTYEQYF. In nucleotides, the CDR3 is TGCGCCAGCAGCCAAGATCTGACAGGAAAAGGAACCTACGAGCAGTACTTC.